This section outlines one T cell receptor (beta chain) sequence together with its context. What antigen it recognizes has not been identified. There are no base qualities to consult, and no much larger clone falls within one base. The sample originates from a study of cytotoxic CD8 clonotypes in ibrutinib-treated CLL (dated by TCRdb to the early 2020s). General notes on the study: The cohort was composed of around twelve relapsed/refractory and roughly 14 treatment-naive patients; IGHV unmutated status was identified in 17 patients. Responses were partial in about 25 patients and complete in 2; after median around 72 months follow-up, about 14 stayed in remission and 12 progressed. Response samples were taken after a median of 12 months on treatment, ranging from about 6 to 40 months. On average, each sample had hundreds of thousands of productive templates and about 89,000 productive rearrangements. Of the 90 or so participants in the trial, about two dozen had longitudinal samples available. Cryopreserved peripheral blood mononuclear cells were collected before treatment, at response, and at either disease progression or sustained remission. Every sample from remission and from progressive disease was obtained while the patients were still on ibrutinib. The research as a whole found: An increase in clonality was observed at ibrutinib response, with clonality remaining stable during sustained remission and falling back toward baseline at progression. Sampling times were not matched between sustained-remission and progressing patients, and lymph node repertoires were not studied. At baseline, clonality was higher than in age-matched healthy donors and showed a strong correlation with circulating CD8+ T-cell counts. Public clonotypes were found to be uncommon and were observed to contract or remain stable during treatment; the increase in clonality was shown to reflect expansion of private clonotypes at ibrutinib response.

The goal of deep resolution MiSeq sequencing was a depth between 1 in 1 million and 1 in 200,000 T cells, and coverage averaged 10x per clonotype. The immunoSEQ hsTCRB Kit was used to generate the TCR beta libraries. Processing in the source paper ran as follows. Data were analyzed with ImmunoSEQ Data Assistant and ImmunoSEQ Analyzer, with V, D and J genes assigned per IMGT definitions. Clonality, which ranges from 0 to 1, was calculated by subtracting the normalized Shannon entropy of productive rearrangement frequencies from one. Only overrepresented clonotypes making up at least 0.05% of each patient's repertoire were included in the public clonotype analysis. About a dozen repertoires from age-matched healthy donors, obtained from immuneACCESS, served as clonality controls. The clones in this table, taken by TCRdb from immuneACCESS, are in-frame only. Not every clone is retained; where verified, under half of the shortfall comes from an unresolved V gene, and the cause of the rest is unknown. That table supplies the V and J calls and clone size; D and trimming were determined from the DNA. This sample has some 130,000 clones in its table, and about 70% of those were observed once. Jointly, the top ten make up about 5% of the sample.

Per the germline V gene (reference sequence), LNHDA is the CDR1 and SQIVND is the CDR2. The CDR3 sequence holds 15 residues, the cysteine and phenylalanine included. Only the CDR3 region is kept as DNA, spanning 45 bases read in frame from base 1. V loses 6 bases, J loses 3 bases, and the germline ends lie 15 bases apart. Taken with the paper, the label for time point translates to: approximately 2 years on ibrutinib. Approximately 2 micrograms of genomic DNA were extracted from cryopreserved PBMCs for TCR beta library preparation. Longitudinal blood samples from CLL patients receiving ibrutinib monotherapy were subjected to high-throughput TCR beta sequencing. The patients took part in an open-label, single-center phase 2 trial of ibrutinib monotherapy.

The chain is made from TRBV19 and TRBJ1-3; TRBD1 is perhaps the D gene, given 5 matching bases. The TCR was taken from a human donor with chronic lymphocytic leukemia. This specimen consisted of PBMCs, obtained after 24 months of ibrutinib treatment. The CDR3: CASRAGTGVGNTIYF. Read as DNA, the sequence is TGTGCCAGTAGGGCCGGGACGGGAGTTGGAAACACCATATATTTT.